This is a list of T cell receptor beta chains from one sample in a study of T cells in Graves' hyperthyroidism and ophthalmopathy. TCRdb ran MiXCR on the multiplex PCR reads and lists one entry per CDR3 protein. This sample has more than 350,000 distinct CDR3 sequences, with 13% to 15% found just once. The sequenced sample consisted of blood. Receptors originate from a woman aged 55-69 years with Graves' ophthalmopathy. CDR3s include the opening cysteine and the closing phenylalanine or tryptophan. The D gene is left open where the match is weak. Size is stated for part of the rows, as once, few or many counts, or as a class when the clone is expanded.

J | D | V | size | CDR3 | DNA
TRBJ2-1 | NA | TRBV11-3 | many | CASSSRTNHHNEQFF | TGTGCCAGCAGCTCTCGGACTAACCACCACAATGAGCAGTTCTTC
TRBJ2-7 | NA | TRBV28 | NA | CASSPVRWRGGQYF | TGTGCCAGCAGCCCTGTTAGGTGGCGTGGCGGGCAGTACTTC
TRBJ2-1 | TRBD2 | TRBV15 | many | CATSTSPGLAKSNSYNEQFF | TGTGCCACCAGCACGAGTCCGGGACTAGCGAAATCAAACTCCTACAATGAGCAGTTCTTC
TRBJ2-7 | NA | TRBV7-8 | many | CASSLEVRFYEQYF | TGTGCCAGCAGCTTAGAAGTCAGGTTCTACGAGCAGTACTTC
TRBJ2-2 | NA | TRBV27 | NA | CASGFWGGELFF | TGTGCCAGCGGTTTCTGGGGCGGGGAGCTGTTTTTT
TRBJ1-4 | NA | TRBV6-2/TRBV6-3 | few | CASSSSGPEDNEKLFF | TGTGCCAGCAGCTCCTCCGGCCCCGAGGACAATGAAAAACTGTTTTTT
TRBJ2-3 | NA | TRBV20-1 | many | CSARDSLAGASTDTQYF | TGCAGTGCTAGAGATAGTCTCGCAGGGGCCAGCACAGATACGCAGTATTTT
TRBJ2-6 | TRBD2 | TRBV7-2 | few | CASSLSGRAGFSGANVLTF | TGTGCCAGCAGCTTAAGCGGGAGGGCCGGTTTCTCTGGGGCCAACGTCCTGACTTTC
TRBJ2-1 | NA | TRBV20-1 | many | CSAKGGVYNEQFF | TGCAGTGCTAAGGGGGGCGTCTACAATGAGCAGTTCTTC
TRBJ2-2 | NA | TRBV15 | once | CATSREGQNTGELFF | TGTGCCACCAGCAGAGAGGGACAAAACACCGGGGAGCTGTTTTTT
TRBJ2-7 | NA | TRBV5-1 | many | CASRSNLGSYEQYF | TGCGCCAGCAGATCTAACCTCGGGTCCTACGAGCAGTACTTC
TRBJ2-1 | TRBD2 | TRBV12-3/TRBV12-4 | NA | CAIRPREGKNEQFF | TGTGCCATCCGTCCCCGGGAGGGGAAGAATGAGCAGTTCTTC
TRBJ2-1 | NA | TRBV9 | NA | CASSTGHNEQLF | TGTGCCAGCAGCACCGGACACAATGAGCAGCTCTTC
TRBJ2-5 | TRBD1 | TRBV10-3 | few | CAISEAGQGMETQYF | TGTGCCATCAGTGAAGCGGGACAGGGGATGGAGACCCAGTACTTC
TRBJ2-6 | NA | TRBV12-3/TRBV12-4 | many | CASSRGQGGSSGANVLTF | TGTGCCAGCAGTCGAGGACAGGGAGGGTCCTCTGGGGCCAACGTCCTGACTTTC
TRBJ1-4 | NA | TRBV10-2 | few | CASSESKEKLFF | TGCGCCAGCAGTGAGTCGAAGGAAAAACTGTTTTTT
TRBJ2-6 | NA | TRBV28 | NA | CASSLLWGTGANVLTF | TGTGCCAGCAGTCTCCTGTGGGGGACTGGGGCCAACGTCCTGACTTTC
TRBJ2-2 | NA | TRBV28 | NA | CASRSTGRTGELFF | TGTGCCAGCAGGTCGACAGGGAGGACCGGGGAGCTGTTTTTT
TRBJ2-2 | NA | TRBV20-1 | many | CSAPPSGNTGELFF | TGCAGTGCTCCCCCCAGCGGAAACACCGGGGAGCTGTTTTTT
TRBJ2-3 | NA | TRBV18 | NA | CAGSPVADTQYF | TGTGCCGGCTCACCAGTCGCAGATACGCAGTATTTT
TRBJ2-2 | NA | TRBV29-1 | NA | CSARKGQTTGELFF | TGCAGCGCCAGAAAAGGACAGACCACCGGGGAGCTGTTTTTT
TRBJ1-6 | TRBD1 | TRBV3-1 | NA | CASSPDRSNSPLHF | TGTGCCAGCAGCCCGGACAGGAGTAATTCACCCCTCCACTTT
TRBJ2-2 | TRBD2 | TRBV20-1 | few | CSARVTGRAVGVAGELFF | TGCAGTGCTAGAGTGACCGGGAGGGCGGTCGGGGTCGCCGGGGAGCTGTTTTTT
TRBJ1-4 | NA | TRBV9 | few | CASSVAQDTELFF | TGTGCCAGCAGCGTCGCCCAGGACACCGAACTGTTTTTT
TRBJ2-6 | NA | TRBV11-1 | many | CASSLPSGANVLTF | TGTGCCAGCAGCTTACCCTCTGGGGCCAACGTCCTGACTTTC
TRBJ2-1 | TRBD2 | TRBV5-1 | few | CASSSRTSGNEQFF | TGCGCCAGCAGCTCAAGGACTAGCGGGAATGAGCAGTTCTTC
TRBJ1-2 | TRBD1 | TRBV5-6 | once | CASSTGQALYGYTF | TGTGCCAGCAGCACCGGACAGGCCCTGTATGGCTACACCTTC
TRBJ2-1 | TRBD2 | TRBV14 | many | CASSLGGIYNEQFF | TGTGCCAGCAGCCTCGGGGGGATCTACAATGAGCAGTTCTTC
TRBJ1-5 | TRBD1 | TRBV2 | NA | CASSSRTGDQPQHF | TGTGCCAGCAGTTCGCGGACAGGGGATCAGCCCCAGCATTTT
TRBJ2-5 | NA | TRBV28 | many | CATVDGYQETQYF | TGTGCCACCGTGGACGGGTACCAAGAGACCCAGTACTTC
TRBJ2-2 | NA | TRBV19 | NA | CASSIEGTTGELFF | TGTGCCAGTAGTATAGAGGGGACTACCGGGGAGCTGTTTTTT
TRBJ2-1 | NA | TRBV6-2/TRBV6-3 | NA | CASTTGYNEQFF | TGTGCCAGCACAACCGGTTACAATGAGCAGTTCTTC
TRBJ1-6 | NA | TRBV3-1 | many | CASSPSLAPGSPLHF | TGTGCCAGCAGCCCCTCCCTCGCGCCGGGGTCACCCCTCCACTTT
TRBJ1-3 | NA | TRBV28 | few | CASTQYSGNTIYF | TGTGCCAGCACCCAGTATTCTGGAAACACCATATATTTT
TRBJ2-7 | NA | TRBV5-1 | few | CASSPEWASSYEQYF | TGCGCCAGCAGCCCTGAGTGGGCTAGCTCCTACGAGCAGTACTTC
TRBJ1-5 | NA | TRBV6-7 | NA | CASRGGNRVNQPQHF | TGTGCCAGCAGGGGGGGGAATCGGGTGAATCAGCCCCAGCATTTT
TRBJ2-3 | TRBD2 | TRBV4-1 | few | CASSLWGLAGEGGVTDTQYF | TGCGCCAGCAGCCTCTGGGGGCTAGCGGGAGAGGGGGGTGTGACAGATACGCAGTATTTT